The clone carrying this TCR beta chain was recorded at least ten times. Its antigen is still unknown. These data are taken from a study of response to subunit inactivated influenza vaccine. TCRdb analysed the RT-PCR reads with MiXCR anew, one entry per CDR3 protein. The table has some 160,000 distinct CDR3 sequences, roughly a tenth seen once. The CDR3 spans 15 residues. After removal of 2 bases from V and 7 bases from J, the junction contained 7 bases not matched to a gene. CDR1 is MNHEY, CDR2 SVGAGI, per germline. Notes on the study in general: T cells newly recruited by each seasonal influenza vaccination are few, the authors suggested.

This TCR was recovered from a man over 45 who received an inactivated influenza vaccine. The sequencing used non-naive T cells sorted from PBMCs, collected roughly 47 days after vaccination. The gene calls are TRBV6-5 and TRBJ2-5, with TRBD1 identical over 10 bases. CDR3: CASSYGGTGEVTQYF. As DNA, the CDR3 is TGTGCCAGCAGTTACGGCGGGACAGGGGAGGTGACCCAGTACTTC.